What follows are 3 T cell receptor beta chains derived from one specimen sequenced in a study of blood T cell repertoires in COVID-19. Method: immunoSEQ multiplex PCR; TCRdb's copy keeps in-frame clones and lacks some. This sample has about 160,000 clones, with about four fifths found just once. The sample consisted of peripheral blood. These receptors were taken from a man between 65 and 80 years old who had recovered from COVID-19.

The V gene is TRBV6-5, the J gene TRBJ2-1; possibly TRBD1 for D (5 bases). The CDR3 spans 14 residues. CDR1 is MNHEY and CDR2 is SVGAGI in the germline V gene. The V end lost 0 bases, the J end lost 4 bases, and 7 bases lay between the germline ends. The CDR3 coding sequence is TGTGCCAGCAGTTACTCGACAGCTTACAATGAGCAGTTCTTC. This encodes CASSYSTAYNEQFF.

The chain links TRBV27 to TRBJ2-7; D is perhaps TRBD1 (5 bases). Germline V gene sequence: CDR1 MNHEY, CDR2 SMNVEV (reference sequence). The V end was cut by 5 bases, the J end by 2 bases, with 13 bases between. The CDR3 spans 14 residues. CDR3 coding DNA: TGTGCCAGCAGTCAGAACAGGCAAACCTACGAGCAGTACTTC. Translated: CASSQNRQTYEQYF.

The chain couples TRBV9 to TRBJ1-2; D might be TRBD1 (6 bases). CDR3 length equals 16 residues. V was trimmed by 0 bases and J by 7 bases, leaving 19 bases between them. Germline V gene sequence: CDR1 SGDLS, CDR2 YYNGEE. CDR3 amino acids: CASSVALKGGVSGYTF. CDR3 coding DNA: TGTGCCAGCAGCGTAGCTCTAAAAGGGGGTGTCAGTGGCTACACCTTC.